This T cell receptor (beta chain) emerged from a study of blood T cell repertoires in COVID-19. Across the whole study: Samples of COVID-19 (acute and convalescent) were obtained from the United States, Italy and Spain.

There are 15 residues in the CDR3. The germline V gene encodes CDR1 LNHDA and CDR2 SQIVND (reference sequence). With 0 bases clipped from V and 8 bases from J, the junction kept 7 bases outside the gene matches. Repertoires were generated with immunoSEQ multiplex PCR, while TCRdb's copy carries only in-frame clones and drops some. The sample contains around 270,000 clones, about 88% of which appear only once. This receptor was identified in a man between 60 and 70 years old who had recovered from COVID-19. The rearrangement uses TRBV19 and TRBJ1-2; 9 positions match TRBD1. The sequencing sample was made of peripheral blood. CDR3 region: CASSIDIGTGYGYTF. CDR3 bases: TGTGCCAGTAGTATAGATATAGGGACAGGGTACGGCTACACCTTC.